This T cell receptor (beta chain) was captured in a study of cytomegalovirus exposure and HLA in healthy donors. 13 Jbeta primers and 60 Vbeta primers were used for the PCR. Measured with immunoSEQ multiplex PCR; TCRdb has only the in-frame clones, and not every one. The table has roughly 140,000 clones, about 70% seen once. The CDR3 is 15 residues long. V lost 5 bases and J 0 bases, leaving 13 bases between the germline ends. CDR1 and CDR2 from the germline V gene are KGHSH and LQKENI. The receptor was isolated from a man in his fifties or sixties in good health and CMV-seronegative. Source material: PBMCs. The chain combines TRBV18 with TRBJ1-1; possible D gene TRBD1, 5 bases. In nucleotides, the CDR3 is TGTGCCAGCTCAATGGCTCAGGGTATGAACACTGAAGCTTTCTTT. This sequence encodes CASSMAQGMNTEAFF.